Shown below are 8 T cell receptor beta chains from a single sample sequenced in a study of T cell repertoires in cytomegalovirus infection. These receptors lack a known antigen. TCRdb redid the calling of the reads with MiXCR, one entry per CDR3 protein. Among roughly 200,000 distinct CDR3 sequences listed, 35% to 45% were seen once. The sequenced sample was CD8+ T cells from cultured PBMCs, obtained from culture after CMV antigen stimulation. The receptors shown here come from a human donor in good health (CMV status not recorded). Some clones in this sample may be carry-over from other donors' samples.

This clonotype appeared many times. The CDR3 DNA follows: TGTGCCAGCAGTTACCTCCCCCGCGAGCAGTACTTC. Translated: CASSYLPREQYF. The chain is built from TRBV6-2 or TRBV6-3 and TRBJ2-7; no clear D. Germline V gene sequence: CDR1 MNHEY, CDR2 SVGEGT. The CDR3 contains 12 residues. V was pared by 2 bases and J by 6 bases, with 8 bases between.

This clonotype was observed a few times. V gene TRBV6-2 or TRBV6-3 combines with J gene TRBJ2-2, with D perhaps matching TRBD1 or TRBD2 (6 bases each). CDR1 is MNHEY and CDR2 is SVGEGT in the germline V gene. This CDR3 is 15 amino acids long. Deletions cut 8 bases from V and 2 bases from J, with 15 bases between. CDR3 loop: CASEGDFSNTGELFF. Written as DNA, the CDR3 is TGTGCCAGCGAGGGGGACTTCTCCAACACCGGGGAGCTGTTTTTT.

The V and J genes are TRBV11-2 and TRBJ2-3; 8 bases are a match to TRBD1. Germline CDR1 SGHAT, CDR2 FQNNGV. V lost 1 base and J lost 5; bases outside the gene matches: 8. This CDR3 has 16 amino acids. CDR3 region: CASSLVYQGAGDTQYF. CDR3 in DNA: TGTGCCAGCAGCTTAGTATACCAGGGGGCAGGAGATACGCAGTATTTT. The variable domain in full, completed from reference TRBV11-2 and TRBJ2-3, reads EAGVAQSPRYKIIEKRQSVAFWCNPISGHATLYWYQQILGQGPKLLIQFQNNGVVDDSQLPKDRFSAERLKGVDSTLKIQPAKLEDSAVYLCASSLVYQGAGDTQYFGPGTRLTVL.

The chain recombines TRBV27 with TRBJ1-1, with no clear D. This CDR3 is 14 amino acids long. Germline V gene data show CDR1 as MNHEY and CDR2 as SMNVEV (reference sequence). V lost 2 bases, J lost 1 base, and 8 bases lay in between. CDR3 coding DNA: TGTGCCAGCAGTTTAAGACCCTCGAACACTGAAGCTTTCTTT. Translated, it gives CASSLRPSNTEAFF.

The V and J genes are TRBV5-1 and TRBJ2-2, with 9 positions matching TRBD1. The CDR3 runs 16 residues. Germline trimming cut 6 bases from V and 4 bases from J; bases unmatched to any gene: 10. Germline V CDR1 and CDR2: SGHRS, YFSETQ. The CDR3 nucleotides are TGCGCCAGCAACCTTCGTGGGACAGGGACCACCGGGGAGCTGTTTTTT. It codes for CASNLRGTGTTGELFF.

The CDR3 protein is CATSSSGTSGTDTQYF. In DNA, the CDR3 is TGTGCCACCAGCTCTTCCGGGACTAGCGGCACAGATACGCAGTATTTT. The rearrangement uses TRBV15 and TRBJ2-3; the match to TRBD2 covers 10 bases. With V trimmed by 5 bases and J by 1 base, 6 bases remained unmatched. Germline V gives CDR1 LNHNV, CDR2 YYDKDF (reference sequence). This CDR3 has 16 residues.

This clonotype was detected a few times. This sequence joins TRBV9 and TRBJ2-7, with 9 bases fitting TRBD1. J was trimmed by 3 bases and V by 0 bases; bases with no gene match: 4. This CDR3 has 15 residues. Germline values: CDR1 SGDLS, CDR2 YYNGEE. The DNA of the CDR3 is TGTGCCAGCAGCGTAGCGGGACAGGGAAACTACGAGCAGTACTTC. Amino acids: CASSVAGQGNYEQYF.

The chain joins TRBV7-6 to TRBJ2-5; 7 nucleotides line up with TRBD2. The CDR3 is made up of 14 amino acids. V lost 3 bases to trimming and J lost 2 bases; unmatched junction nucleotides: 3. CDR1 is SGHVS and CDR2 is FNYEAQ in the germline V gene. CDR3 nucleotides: TGTGCCAGCAGCTTGGCGGGGGAGCAAGAGACCCAGTACTTC. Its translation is CASSLAGEQETQYF. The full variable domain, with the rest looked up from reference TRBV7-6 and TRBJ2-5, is GAGVSQSPRYKVTKRGQDVALRCDPISGHVSLYWYRQALGQGPEFLTYFNYEAQQDKSGLPNDRFSAERPEGSISTLTIQRTEQRDSAMYRCASSLAGEQETQYFGPGTRLLVL.